The rows below give T cell receptor beta chains drawn from one sample of a study of blood T cell repertoires in COVID-19. Only in-frame clones appear in the TCRdb table, and some are missing; sequencing was by immunoSEQ multiplex PCR. This table has about 200,000 clones, around nine tenths appearing once. The specimen sequenced was peripheral blood. The receptors derive from a man in his 60s who had recovered from COVID-19. CDR3s include the opening cysteine and the closing phenylalanine or tryptophan. The order of the fields is J gene, clone size, D gene, V gene, CDR3 protein, CDR3 DNA. The D gene is left open where the match is weak. Some rows mark clone size as missing; the rest say once, few, many or name a class of expanded clone.

>TRBJ2-3|-|TRBD2|TRBV30
CAWSGAGGDTQYF
TGTGCCTGGAGCGGAGCGGGAGGAGATACGCAGTATTTT
>TRBJ1-4|-|-|TRBV9
CASSVAREGANEKLFF
TGTGCCAGCAGCGTAGCTCGGGAGGGTGCTAATGAAAAACTGTTTTTT
>TRBJ1-5|once|-|TRBV2
CASSSNPGGLPEQPQHF
TGTGCCAGCAGTTCTAATCCGGGAGGCCTCCCCGAACAGCCCCAGCATTTT
>TRBJ1-2|-|TRBD1|TRBV5-1
CASSSRTGPQSGYTF
TGCGCCAGCAGCTCCCGGACAGGTCCCCAAAGCGGCTACACCTTC
>TRBJ2-7|few|TRBD1|TRBV18
CASSPTGGSYEQYF
TGTGCCAGCTCTCCCACAGGGGGGTCCTACGAGCAGTACTTC
>TRBJ2-1|-|-|TRBV7-3
CASSLTSESSYNEQFF
TGTGCCAGCAGCTTAACTAGCGAGTCCTCCTACAATGAGCAGTTCTTC
>TRBJ2-1|few|TRBD1|TRBV11-2
CASSLETGPRFF
TGTGCCAGCAGCTTAGAGACAGGGCCGCGGTTCTTC
>TRBJ2-1|-|TRBD2|TRBV2
CASRSFLQRESGVNEQFF
TGTGCCAGCCGGAGTTTTCTTCAGCGGGAGAGCGGGGTCAATGAGCAGTTCTTC
>TRBJ1-1|-|TRBD1|TRBV7-6
CASSKDRGKVTEAFF
TGTGCCAGCAGTAAGGACAGGGGTAAGGTTACTGAAGCTTTCTTT
>TRBJ1-6|-|-|TRBV7-8
CASSLWGNSPLHF
TGTGCCAGCAGCCTCTGGGGCAATTCACCCCTCCACTTT
>TRBJ2-3|once|TRBD2|TRBV25-1
CASTTSGWPDTQYF
TGTGCCAGCACGACTAGCGGGTGGCCAGATACGCAGTATTTT
>TRBJ1-1|-|-|TRBV3-1/TRBV3-2
CASSRANTEAFF
TGTGCCAGCAGCCGGGCTAACACTGAAGCTTTCTTT
>TRBJ1-4|-|-|TRBV12-3/TRBV12-4
CASSRGFNEKLFF
TGTGCCAGCAGCAGGGGCTTTAATGAAAAACTGTTTTTT
>TRBJ2-7|-|-|TRBV6-1
CASSDVGTLPYEQYF
TGTGCCAGCAGTGACGTAGGGACACTTCCCTACGAGCAGTACTTC
>TRBJ1-2|-|-|TRBV10-2
CASSESTSGYGYTF
TGCGCCAGCAGTGAGTCAACCTCGGGGTATGGCTACACCTTC
>TRBJ2-7|-|TRBD2|TRBV7-3
CASSFQRGKTYEQYF
TGTGCCAGCAGCTTCCAGCGGGGGAAAACCTACGAGCAGTACTTC
>TRBJ2-7|-|-|TRBV3-1/TRBV3-2
CASSQNPSVDEQYF
TGTGCCAGCAGCCAAAATCCTAGCGTCGACGAGCAGTACTTC
>TRBJ1-5|-|TRBD1|TRBV7-8
CASSQRDRGLGPQHF
TGTGCCAGCAGCCAACGCGACAGGGGCCTGGGGCCCCAGCATTTT
>TRBJ1-5|few|-|TRBV7-3
CASTPLGGGNQPQHF
TGTGCCAGCACCCCCCTGGGGGGGGGCAATCAGCCCCAGCATTTT
>TRBJ2-1|-|TRBD2|TRBV10-2
CASTPPGLANNEQFF
TGCGCCAGCACCCCCCCGGGACTAGCGAACAATGAGCAGTTCTTC
>TRBJ1-1|-|TRBD1|TRBV11-2
CASSEDRDTEAFF
TGTGCCAGCAGCGAAGACAGGGACACTGAAGCTTTCTTT
>TRBJ1-2|-|TRBD1|TRBV28
CASSLSPGGGNYGYTF
TGTGCCAGCAGTTTATCCCCAGGGGGTGGCAACTATGGCTACACCTTC
>TRBJ1-6|few|-|TRBV27
CASSLAQGGSPLHF
TGTGCCAGCAGTTTAGCCCAGGGAGGATCACCCCTCCACTTT
>TRBJ2-7|-|TRBD2|TRBV28
CASRSSGLTYEQYF
TGTGCCAGCAGATCTAGCGGCTTAACCTACGAGCAGTACTTC
>TRBJ1-6|-|TRBD1|TRBV28
CASSTGQGDSPLHF
TGTGCCAGCAGTACCGGACAGGGTGATTCACCCCTCCACTTT
>TRBJ2-2|-|-|TRBV9
CASSAFPTDTGELFF
TGTGCCAGCAGCGCCTTTCCAACTGATACCGGGGAGCTGTTTTTT